This entry lists 11 T cell receptor beta chains sequenced from one sample in a study of T-cell reconstitution after alpha-beta-depleted transplantation in children. The authors prepared the TCRbeta library with unique molecular identifiers. One entry per CDR3 protein results from TCRdb running MiXCR on the PCR reads. The table includes under 20,000 distinct CDR3 sequences, 10% to 15% detected once. Sequenced material: PBMCs, mostly from graft donor cells, taken 60 days after TCRalphabeta/CD19-depleted stem cell transplant. These receptors all come from a female patient aged 2-15 years who had a stem cell transplant for congenital amegakaryocytic thrombocytopenia, so the T cells may come from the graft donor.

The chain links TRBV3-1 to TRBJ2-1; a possible D gene is TRBD1 (5 bases). V was trimmed by 10 bases and J by 2 bases, leaving 18 bases between them. The CDR3 has 15 amino acids. From germline, CDR1 is LGHDT and CDR2 YNNKEL (reference sequence). The CDR3 spells CAICLGQGPYNEQFF. CDR3 coding DNA: TGTGCCATCTGTTTAGGGCAGGGCCCCTACAATGAGCAGTTCTTC.

At least ten counts were recorded for this clonotype. V is TRBV18 and J is TRBJ2-7, with no clear D. Trimming removed 0 bases at V and 2 bases at J, with 8 bases between. The germline V gene has CDR1 KGHSH and CDR2 LQKENI. This CDR3 is built from 14 residues. The CDR3 coding sequence is TGTGCCAGCTCACCACCGTTTCAGCCCTACGAGCAGTACTTC. Protein: CASSPPFQPYEQYF.

Remarks on this clonotype: A much more abundant neighbour one base away suggests this may be a read error. The chain links TRBV3-1 to TRBJ2-6, with D perhaps assigned TRBD1 or TRBD2 (5 bases each). CDR3 size: 18 residues. Germline CDR1 and CDR2: LGHDT and YNNKEL (reference sequence). The CDR3 is CASCQDWRGALTANVLTF. CDR3 DNA sequence: TGTGCCAGCTGCCAAGATTGGCGAGGGGCGCTTACGGCCAACGTCCTGACTTTC.

The rearrangement uses TRBV6-6 and TRBJ1-6; 8 bases are a match to TRBD1. Trimming removed 5 bases from V and 9 bases from J; junction bases left unmatched: 9. CDR1 MNHNY and CDR2 SVGAGI come from the germline V gene (reference sequence). This CDR3 region has 15 residues. Here the CDR3 DNA reads TGTGCCAGCAGTACCCAGGGGGCGAGAAGTTCACCCCTCCACTTT. Amino acid sequence: CASSTQGARSSPLHF.

This clonotype was seen many times. J is TRBJ2-2 and V is TRBV27; TRBD1 matches at 8 bases. CDR1 and CDR2 (germline): MNHEY, SMNVEV (reference sequence). Unmatched junction bases numbered 16, after V lost 6 bases and J lost 1 base. CDR3 length: 19 residues. The CDR3 is CASSYDRSPGTGNTGELFF. The DNA for the CDR3 is TGTGCCAGCAGCTACGATCGAAGCCCCGGGACAGGGAACACCGGGGAGCTGTTTTTT.

This clonotype has at least ten counts. This chain uses TRBV5-1 with TRBJ2-7; 15 bases are shared with TRBD2. The V gene end was trimmed by 3 bases and the J gene end by 7 bases; junction bases not matched to a gene: 8. Looked up from germline, CDR1 is SGHRS and CDR2 is YFSETQ. The CDR3 contains 16 residues. The CDR3 coding sequence is TGCGCCAGCAGCTCCGGACTAGCGGGAGGGCCCAGGGAGCAGTACTTC. It encodes CASSSGLAGGPREQYF.

This clonotype was recorded at least ten times. The chain joins TRBV7-2 to TRBJ2-1; D call uncertain. The CDR3 contains 15 residues. From germline, CDR1 is SGHTA and CDR2 FQGNSA. Trimming cost V 0 bases and J 7 bases, with 13 bases left between them. The CDR3 DNA is TGTGCCAGCAGCTTAGCGGTTCAGGAGATAAATGAGCAGTTCTTC. Protein product: CASSLAVQEINEQFF.

In this sample, this clonotype turned up many times. V usage is TRBV12-3 or TRBV12-4 and J usage is TRBJ2-1, with TRBD2 matching over 14 bases. V shed 8 bases and J 0 bases; nucleotides not matched to a gene: 9. The CDR3 totals 18 residues. The CDR3 spells CASDPGLAGASSYNEQFF. The DNA of the CDR3 is TGTGCCAGCGATCCGGGACTAGCGGGAGCTTCCTCCTACAATGAGCAGTTCTTC.

This clonotype was recorded at least ten times. The rearrangement uses TRBV2 and TRBJ2-5; 13 bases match TRBD2. Germline values: CDR1 SNHLY, CDR2 FYNNEI. V was clipped by 5 bases and J by 5 bases; unmatched bases: 8. The CDR3 runs 16 residues. DNA for the CDR3: TGTGCCAGCAGTCTCAGGACTAGCGGGAGTCTGGAGACCCAGTACTTC. It is translated as CASSLRTSGSLETQYF.

This clonotype showed up many times. The V call is TRBV3-1, the J call TRBJ2-2; 7 bases map to TRBD2. V lost 2 bases and J lost 2; bases outside the gene matches: 8. The CDR3 sequence is 17 residues long. The germline V gene has CDR1 LGHDT and CDR2 YNNKEL (reference sequence). The CDR3 nucleotides read TGTGCCAGCAGCCAATTTTCGACTAGCTATAACACCGGGGAGCTGTTTTTT. Its translation: CASSQFSTSYNTGELFF.

This clonotype occurred many times. This chain joins TRBV29-1 and TRBJ2-1, with 12 nucleotides matching TRBD2. Trimming at V came to 3 bases and at J to 3 bases, leaving 6 bases not matched to a gene. The CDR3 loop spans 16 amino acids. Germline CDR1 reads SQVTM; CDR2 reads ANQGSEA. The CDR3 DNA follows: TGCAGCGTTGACCGCGGACTAGCGGGGAACTACAATGAGCAGTTCTTC. Its translation is CSVDRGLAGNYNEQFF.